This passage covers 17 T cell receptor beta chains from one sample sequenced in a study of T cells in Graves' hyperthyroidism and ophthalmopathy. Researchers took RNA transcripts and amplified the TCR beta CDR3 regions from them. First-round RT-PCR with HTBI primers amplified the TCR CDR3 region. TCRdb reanalysed the multiplex PCR reads using MiXCR and keeps one entry per CDR3 protein. The data hold about 290,000 distinct CDR3 sequences, with roughly an eighth observed a single time. Sequenced input: blood. These receptors all come from a woman in her forties with Graves' hyperthyroidism.

This clonotype was observed at least ten times. The chain uses TRBV11-1 and TRBJ1-1, with 7 nucleotides matching TRBD1. The germline CDR1 and CDR2 sequences are SGHAT and FQDESV (reference sequence). The CDR3 runs to 15 residues. Trimming at V came to 5 bases and at J to 0 bases, leaving 6 bases not matched to a gene. CDR3 nucleotide sequence: TGTGCCAGCAGCCGGACAGGTGGAATGAACACTGAAGCTTTCTTT. Its protein is CASSRTGGMNTEAFF.

The chain has TRBV9 and TRBJ2-1; the D is unclear. CDR3 length: 14 residues. Deletions cut 0 bases from V and 8 bases from J, with 12 bases between. CDR1 SGDLS and CDR2 YYNGEE come from the germline V gene. CDR3 sequence (DNA): TGTGCCAGCAGCGTAGAGGTTGTGAGGTATGAGCAGTTCTTC. Protein sequence: CASSVEVVRYEQFF.

The chain carries TRBV10-3 and TRBJ2-1; 7 nucleotides match TRBD1. Germline CDR1 ENHRY, CDR2 SYGVKD. The CDR3 consists of 15 residues. V was pared by 3 bases and J by 5 bases, with 7 bases of the junction left unmatched. The CDR3 spells CAISESTGIDNEQFF. As DNA, the CDR3 is TGTGCCATCAGTGAATCGACAGGGATAGACAATGAGCAGTTCTTC.

This clonotype was counted at least ten times. The chain couples TRBV7-2 to TRBJ1-4; 9 positions match TRBD1. V dropped 4 bases and J dropped 8; count of bases not matched to a gene: 5. Germline V gives CDR1 SGHTA, CDR2 FQGNSA. CDR3 length: 14 amino acids. CDR3 DNA sequence: TGTGCCAGCAGCTCCGGGACAGGGAACGAAAAACTGTTTTTT. Its protein product is CASSSGTGNEKLFF.

The chain employs TRBV29-1 and TRBJ2-3; a possible D gene is TRBD2 (6 bases). Trimming took 6 bases from V and 2 from J, leaving 12 bases between them. Germline assignment: CDR1 SQVTM and CDR2 ANQGSEA. The CDR3 is 13 amino acids. As DNA, the CDR3 is TGCAGCGTGTTTAGCGGATACACAGATACGCAGTATTTT. This gives the protein CSVFSGYTDTQYF.

This clonotype was seen only a few times. This chain links TRBV20-1 with TRBJ1-5; TRBD1 matches at 10 bases. Trimming at V came to 2 bases and at J to 5 bases, leaving 12 bases not matched to a gene. CDR3 length equals 17 residues. Germline V lookup: CDR1 DFQATT, CDR2 SNEGSKA (reference sequence). The CDR3 is CSARPARTGGIHQPQHF. The CDR3 coding sequence is TGCAGTGCTAGACCCGCCCGGACAGGGGGGATTCATCAGCCCCAGCATTTT.

There are a few counts of this clonotype. The V gene is TRBV25-1, the J gene TRBJ2-6, with D tentatively TRBD2 (5 bases). Trimming removed 6 bases at V and 3 bases at J, with 9 bases between. CDR1 is MGHDK, CDR2 SYGVNS, per germline. This CDR3 spans 14 amino acids. CDR3 DNA: TGTGCCAGCAGGGAGGCGGGTGGGGCCAACGTCCTGACTTTC. It translates to CASREAGGANVLTF. Drawing the rest from reference TRBV25-1 and TRBJ2-6, the complete variable domain is EADIYQTPRYLVIGTGKKITLECSQTMGHDKMYWYQQDPGMELHLIHYSYGVNSTEKGDLSSESTVSRIRTEHFPLTLESARPSHTSQYLCASREAGGANVLTFGAGSRLTVL.

The sample holds many counts of this clonotype. The chain uses TRBV30 and TRBJ2-5; D remains unclear. The CDR3 spans 14 residues. V lost 0 bases and J 2 bases, leaving 10 bases between the germline ends. CDR1 GTSNPN and CDR2 SVGIG come from the germline V gene (reference sequence). As DNA, the CDR3 is TGTGCCTGGAGTGTAAAGTCAGTACAAGAGACCCAGTACTTC. It specifies CAWSVKSVQETQYF.

This clonotype was recorded many times. The chain is built from TRBV6-1 and TRBJ2-5; 8 bases map to TRBD1. CDR1 MNHNS and CDR2 SASEGT come from the germline V gene. Germline trimming cut 5 bases from V and 5 bases from J; bases unmatched to any gene: 7. The CDR3 runs to 14 residues. CDR3 sequence (DNA): TGTGCCAGCAGTTCGGCGGACAGGGTTGAGACCCAGTACTTC. Translation: CASSSADRVETQYF.

The chain employs TRBV29-1 and TRBJ1-1; the match to TRBD1 covers 7 bases. In germline, CDR1 is SQVTM, CDR2 ANQGSEA. Germline trimming cut 6 bases from V and 1 base from J; bases unmatched to any gene: 8. The CDR3 consists of 14 residues. CDR3 in DNA: TGCAGCGTGGGGAGGGGGACAGCGAACACTGAAGCTTTCTTT. Translation gives CSVGRGTANTEAFF.

Only a few counts were recorded for this clonotype. This chain uses TRBV5-1 with TRBJ2-5; tentatively, D is TRBD1 or TRBD2 (5 bases each). Germline lookup yields CDR1 SGHRS and CDR2 YFSETQ. The ends were cut back, 2 bases at V and 2 bases at J, with 13 bases in the middle. The CDR3 contains 15 residues. This chain's CDR3 is CASSLGPGPQETQYF. The CDR3 coding sequence is TGCGCCAGCAGCTTAGGACCGGGACCACAAGAGACCCAGTACTTC. Supplemented by reference TRBV5-1 and TRBJ2-5, the full variable domain reads KAGVTQTPRYLIKTRGQQVTLSCSPISGHRSVSWYQQTPGQGLQFLFEYFSETQRNKGNFPGRFSGRQFSNSRSEMNVSTLELGDSALYLCASSLGPGPQETQYFGPGTRLLVL.

This clonotype was recorded at least ten times. J is TRBJ2-2 and V is TRBV29-1; D is unclear. The CDR3 is made up of 13 amino acids. Germline-derived CDR1 and CDR2 are SQVTM and ANQGSEA. Deletions cut 5 bases from V and 1 base from J, with 8 bases between. CDR3 region: CSVNAGNTGELFF. The CDR3 bases are TGCAGCGTTAACGCAGGGAACACCGGGGAGCTGTTTTTT.

This clonotype was observed at least ten times. CDR3 nucleotide sequence: TGTGCCACCAGTGATTTTATTCATGAGCAGTTCTTC. Translation gives CATSDFIHEQFF. The chain combines TRBV24-1 with TRBJ2-1; no clear D gene. The V and J ends lost 1 base and 8 bases respectively, with 5 bases between them. Germline loops: CDR1 KGHDR, CDR2 SFDVKD. The CDR3 has 12 residues.

This clonotype was recorded at least ten times. V usage is TRBV7-2 and J usage is TRBJ2-7; D gene ambiguous. The CDR3 contains 12 residues. The germline gives CDR1 SGHTA, CDR2 FQGNSA. V lost 5 bases, J lost 6 bases, and 11 bases lay in between. In nucleotides, the CDR3 is TGTGCCAGCAGCGTACTTTACAGCGAGCAGTACTTC. Protein product: CASSVLYSEQYF.

Only a few counts were recorded for this clonotype. The genes are TRBV6-1 and TRBJ1-3, with D unresolved. Germline V gene lookup returns CDR1 MNHNS and CDR2 SASEGT. V was clipped by 3 bases and J by 1 base, with 7 bases between them. The CDR3 is 14 residues long. CDR3 loop: CASSDIPSGNTIYF. DNA of the CDR3: TGTGCCAGCAGTGATATTCCTTCTGGAAACACCATATATTTT.

This clonotype was seen repeatedly, ten times or more. The chain joins TRBV3-1 to TRBJ2-5, with D perhaps TRBD1 or TRBD2 (5 bases each). CDR1 is LGHDT and CDR2 is YNNKEL in the germline V gene (reference sequence). This CDR3 comprises 15 residues. Trimming stripped 6 bases from V and 5 bases from J, with 19 bases between. CDR3 coding DNA: TGTGCCAGCAGTTTGCAGGGAGTCTCCGGGGAGACCCAGTACTTC. This encodes CASSLQGVSGETQYF.

This clonotype was seen at least ten times. The genes are TRBV13 and TRBJ2-5; the match to TRBD1 covers 7 bases. Germline V CDR1 and CDR2: PRHDT, FYEKMQ (reference sequence). The CDR3 totals 15 residues. J gave up 0 bases and V 2 bases, and 3 bases lay outside the gene matches. The CDR3 DNA reads TGTGCCAGCAGCTTACCCGGGACAGACCAAGAGACCCAGTACTTC. Its protein product is CASSLPGTDQETQYF. Looking up the rest from reference TRBV13 and TRBJ2-5 gives the full variable domain: AAGVIQSPRHLIKEKRETATLKCYPIPRHDTVYWYQQGPGQDPQFLISFYEKMQSDKGSIPDRFSAQQFSDYHSELNMSSLELGDSALYFCASSLPGTDQETQYFGPGTRLLVL.